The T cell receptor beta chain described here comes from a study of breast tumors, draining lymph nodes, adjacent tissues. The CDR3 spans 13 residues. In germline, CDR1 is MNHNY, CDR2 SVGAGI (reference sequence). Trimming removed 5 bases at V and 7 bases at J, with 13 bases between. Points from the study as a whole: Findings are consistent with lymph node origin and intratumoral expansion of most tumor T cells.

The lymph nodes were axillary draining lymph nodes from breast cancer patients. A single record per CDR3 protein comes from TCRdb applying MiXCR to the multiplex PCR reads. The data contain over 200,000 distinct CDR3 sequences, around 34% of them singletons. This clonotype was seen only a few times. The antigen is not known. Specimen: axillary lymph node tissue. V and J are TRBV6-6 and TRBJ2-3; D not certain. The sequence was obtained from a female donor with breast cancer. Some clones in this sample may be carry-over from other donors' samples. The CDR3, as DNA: TGTGCCAGCAGTCACCCCTACAGAAATACGCAGTATTTT. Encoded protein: CASSHPYRNTQYF.